The 12 T cell receptor beta chains below come from one sample, sequenced in a study of T cell repertoires in cytomegalovirus infection. One entry per CDR3 protein results from TCRdb running MiXCR on the reads. The sample carries hundreds of thousands of distinct CDR3 sequences, 33% recorded once. What these receptors recognize is not known. Here the sequenced sample was cultured PBMCs, taken from culture after CMV antigen stimulation. These receptors were taken from a human donor in good health (CMV status not recorded). Some clones in this sample may be carry-over from other donors' samples.

J is TRBJ2-1 and V is TRBV6-2 or TRBV6-3; 10 positions agree with TRBD2. The V and J ends lost 5 bases and 6 bases, in that order; junction bases with no gene match: 7. Per germline, CDR1 MNHEY and CDR2 SVGEGT. This CDR3 region has 15 residues. The CDR3 DNA sequence: TGTGCCAGCAGTATGCAAGGACTAGCGGTCAATGAGCAGTTCTTC. Protein: CASSMQGLAVNEQFF.

V usage is TRBV7-8 and J usage is TRBJ1-2, with unresolved D. V was pared by 0 bases and J by 1 base, with 6 bases between. The CDR3 runs 14 residues. Germline CDR1 SGHVS, CDR2 FQNEAQ. In nucleotides, the CDR3 is TGTGCCAGCAGCTTAGCACGGGGTAACTATGGCTACACCTTC. Protein: CASSLARGNYGYTF.

In this sample, this clonotype turned up many times. V usage is TRBV7-2 and J usage is TRBJ2-3; 12 bases align to TRBD2. The germline V gene encodes CDR1 SGHTA and CDR2 FQGNSA. V lost 5 bases and J lost 3; bases outside the gene matches: 3. The CDR3 has 15 amino acids. This CDR3 reads CASSLTSGRTDTQYF. The DNA for the CDR3 is TGTGCCAGCAGCCTGACTAGCGGGAGAACAGATACGCAGTATTTT.

The gene calls are TRBV20-1 and TRBJ2-5; 12 bases map to TRBD2. The CDR3 loop spans 16 amino acids. V shed 1 base and J 1 base; nucleotides not matched to a gene: 4. Germline V gives CDR1 DFQATT, CDR2 SNEGSKA (reference sequence). CDR3 sequence: CSARALTSGSQETQYF. The CDR3 DNA reads TGCAGTGCTAGAGCTTTGACTAGCGGGAGCCAAGAGACCCAGTACTTC.

This clonotype has a count of ten or more. The V gene is TRBV7-2, the J gene TRBJ2-1; 7 nucleotides line up with TRBD2. The trim removed 1 base at V and 8 bases at J, leaving 14 bases unmatched. The CDR3 runs 17 residues. Germline-derived CDR1 and CDR2 are SGHTA and FQGNSA. Here the CDR3 DNA reads TGTGCCAGCAGCTTAGAGTTGGTCGGGAGGCCCTGGGATGAGCAGTTCTTC. Its translation is CASSLELVGRPWDEQFF.

This clonotype was recorded once. The rearrangement links TRBV14 to TRBJ2-2, with D perhaps TRBD1 (6 bases). The CDR3 has 17 amino acids. Germline lookup yields CDR1 SGHDN and CDR2 FVKESK. Between the trimmed V and J ends, which lost 0 bases and 7 bases, there was a span of 18 bases. The CDR3 protein is CASSQETGQGSVGELFF. The CDR3 DNA reads TGTGCCAGCAGCCAAGAAACGGGTCAGGGGTCCGTCGGGGAGCTGTTTTTT.

The chain has TRBV5-1 and TRBJ2-1, with 9 bases fitting TRBD1. This CDR3 contains 15 residues. Germline CDR1 SGHRS, CDR2 YFSETQ. V was pared by 0 bases and J by 7 bases, with 5 bases of the junction left unmatched. The chain's CDR3 is CASSLVGQGLNEQFF. CDR3 DNA sequence: TGCGCCAGCAGCTTGGTGGGACAGGGCTTAAATGAGCAGTTCTTC.

The sample holds a few counts of this clonotype. The rearrangement uses TRBV19 and TRBJ1-3; tentative D call: TRBD1 (5 bases). CDR3 length equals 14 residues. Germline values: CDR1 LNHDA, CDR2 SQIVND (reference sequence). V was pared by 3 bases and J by 7 bases, with 13 bases between. The CDR3 here is CASSIPLGGNTIYF. The CDR3 coding sequence is TGTGCCAGTAGTATCCCCCTCGGGGGGAACACCATATATTTT.

This clonotype was counted only a few times. This rearrangement joins TRBV27 to TRBJ2-7; 8 bases are shared with TRBD1. CDR1 and CDR2 from the germline V gene are MNHEY and SMNVEV (reference sequence). The CDR3 has 15 residues. After removal of 6 bases from V and 0 bases from J, the junction contained 7 bases not matched to a gene. The CDR3 DNA reads as TGTGCCAGCAGCCTCAGGGGGCAGAGCTCCTACGAGCAGTACGTC. Residues: CASSLRGQSSYEQYV.

The gene calls are TRBV27 and TRBJ2-7; 8 bases align to TRBD1. The germline V gene has CDR1 MNHEY and CDR2 SMNVEV (reference sequence). This CDR3 comprises 13 residues. CDR3: CTSSLGQGYEQYV. The CDR3 region has the DNA TGTACCAGCAGTTTAGGACAGGGCTACGAGCAGTACGTC.

The chain links TRBV19 to TRBJ2-3, with TRBD2 identical over 8 bases. Germline CDR1 is LNHDA and CDR2 is SQIVND (reference sequence). The CDR3 has 15 amino acids. V gave up 5 bases and J gave up 5 bases; unmatched junction bases: 9. The CDR3 DNA reads as TGTGCCAGTAGTGGGGCGGGAGGAGGAGAAGATACGCAGTATTTT. The encoded protein is CASSGAGGGEDTQYF.

The chain combines TRBV2 with TRBJ2-5, with D possibly being TRBD2 (5 bases). The CDR3 spans 15 residues. Trimming cost V 1 base and J 1 base, with 10 bases left between them. Germline V gene lookup returns CDR1 SNHLY and CDR2 FYNNEI. The CDR3 loop is CASSEDRGAQETQYF. The CDR3 region has the DNA TGTGCCAGCAGTGAAGACCGGGGAGCCCAAGAGACCCAGTACTTC.